Sequencing of this T cell receptor (beta chain) was carried out in a study of blood T cell repertoires in COVID-19. How the authors handled the data: Estimates of nucleated cell counts were drawn from the amplification of reference gene primers. Repertoires were generated with immunoSEQ multiplex PCR, while TCRdb's copy carries only in-frame clones and drops some. The V and J calls and clone size come from that table; D and trimming were worked out from the DNA. The table lists 35,000 to 45,000 clones, 70% to 90% of them singletons. The TCR originated in an older man with acute or convalescent COVID-19. Sequencing input: peripheral blood.

DNA of the CDR3: TGTGCCAGCAGTTTACAAGTCGGAGGTAAGCCCCAGCATTTT. This encodes CASSLQVGGKPQHF. The chain couples TRBV28 to TRBJ1-5, with no clear D. The CDR3 totals 14 residues. The germline V gene has CDR1 MDHEN and CDR2 SYDVKM. Trimming pared 2 bases from V and 8 bases from J, leaving 13 bases between. Looking up the rest from reference TRBV28 and TRBJ1-5 gives the full variable domain: DVKVTQSSRYLVKRTGEKVFLECVQDMDHENMFWYRQDPGLGLRLIYFSYDVKMKEKGDIPEGYSVSREKKERFSLILESASTNQTSMYLCASSLQVGGKPQHFGDGTRLSIL.